Following are 27 T cell receptor beta chains from one sample sequenced in a study of shared clonotypes between healthy human individuals. TCRdb keeps only in-frame clones here, not all; method: immunoSEQ multiplex PCR. This table has hundreds of thousands of clones, approximately 71% appearing once. The specimen sequenced was PBMCs. The origin of the receptors is a middle-aged woman in good health. Some clones in this sample may be carry-over from other donors' samples.

Comments on this clone: A far more abundant clone sits one base away, making this likely a read error. This CDR3 reads CTWSGITGGYGYTF. The CDR3 DNA reads TGTACCTGGAGTGGGATTACAGGGGGCTATGGCTACACCTTC. This chain links TRBV30 with TRBJ1-2; TRBD1 agrees at 8 bases. This CDR3 is built from 14 residues. Germline-derived CDR1 and CDR2 are GTSNPN and SVGIG (reference sequence).

The chain combines TRBV6-5 with TRBJ2-7, with D perhaps matching TRBD2 (6 bases). Deletions cut 0 bases from V and 0 bases from J, with 12 bases between. Germline lookup yields CDR1 MNHEY and CDR2 SVGAGI. The CDR3 consists of 16 residues. The CDR3 nucleotides read TGTGCCAGCAGTTACTCGGCTAGCGCGAGCTCCTACGAGCAGTACTTC. Encoded protein: CASSYSASASSYEQYF.

The chain recombines TRBV2 with TRBJ2-2; perhaps TRBD1 as D (6 bases). From germline, CDR1 is SNHLY and CDR2 FYNNEI. V was pared by 6 bases and J by 1 base, with 12 bases between. The CDR3 is made up of 15 amino acids. The CDR3 reads CASSYTQGNTGELFF. CDR3 bases: TGTGCCAGCAGCTATACACAGGGGAACACCGGGGAGCTGTTTTTT. The full variable domain, rest sourced from reference TRBV2 and TRBJ2-2, is EPEVTQTPSHQVTQMGQEVILRCVPISNHLYFYWYRQILGQKVEFLVSFYNNEISEKSEIFDDQFSVERPDGSNFTLKIRSTKLEDSAMYFCASSYTQGNTGELFFGEGSRLTVL.

J is TRBJ2-4 and V is TRBV6-5; perhaps TRBD1 as D (6 bases). The V gene lost 10 bases and the J gene lost 0 bases, with 16 bases spanning the gap. The CDR3 has 15 amino acids. Germline CDR1 MNHEY, CDR2 SVGAGI. The CDR3 sequence: CATRYRALAKNIQYF. The CDR3 DNA follows: TGTGCCACCCGATACAGGGCACTAGCCAAAAACATTCAGTACTTC.

This clone has a single count. Other DNA sequences in the sample encode the same CDR3. This rearrangement joins TRBV7-3 to TRBJ1-2; TRBD1 aligns across 9 bases. CDR1 is SGHTA and CDR2 is FQGTGA in the germline V gene. The length of the CDR3 is 13 residues. The V gene end was trimmed by 4 bases and the J gene end by 4 bases; junction bases not matched to a gene: 1. CDR3 bases: TGTGCCAGCAGCTCGGGACAGGGCTATGGCTACACCTTC. Its protein is CASSSGQGYGYTF.

At least ten counts were recorded for this clone. The CDR3 DNA is TGTGCCTGGAGGTCCTCCTCCTACAATGAGCAGTTCTTC. Residues: CAWRSSSYNEQFF. The gene calls are TRBV30 and TRBJ2-1; D unresolved. Deletions cut 3 bases from V and 0 bases from J, with 6 bases between. This CDR3 contains 13 residues. Germline values: CDR1 GTSNPN, CDR2 SVGIG (reference sequence).

The table lists this clone with a count of one. The likely explanation is a read error, given a far larger clone one base away. The sample has other DNA sequences that encode this CDR3 too. The V gene is TRBV7-6, the J gene TRBJ2-7; 8 bases align to TRBD2. Germline-derived CDR1 and CDR2 are SGHVS and FNYEAQ. The CDR3 runs to 18 residues. V dropped 0 bases and J dropped 0; count of bases not matched to a gene: 10. The CDR3 DNA is TGTGCCAGCAGCTTAGCAGCCTCGGGGGGGGTAAGCTCCTACGAGCAGTACTTC. Translation gives CASSLAASGGVSSYEQYF.

This clone was counted once. With only one base between it and a far larger clone, this is likely a read error. The chain employs TRBV30 and TRBJ2-5; tentative D call: TRBD2 (5 bases). This CDR3 spans 12 amino acids. The germline CDR1 and CDR2 sequences are GTSNPN and SVGIG (reference sequence). V dropped 2 bases and J dropped 9 bases, with 13 bases sitting between them. For the CDR3, the DNA is TGTGCCTGGAGTACGACCGCGGAGGCCCAGTACTTC. It is translated as CAWSTTAEAQYF.

The CDR3 DNA is TGCGCCAGCAGCCAAGGTGGCAGGGGGAACACTGAAGCTTTCTTT. Translation: CASSQGGRGNTEAFF. The chain carries TRBV4-1 and TRBJ1-1, with D possibly matching TRBD1 (6 bases). Trimming shortened V by 1 base and J by 1 base, and 10 bases separated the two germline ends. The germline V gene encodes CDR1 MGHRA and CDR2 YSYEKL. The CDR3 covers 15 residues.

This rearrangement joins TRBV21-1 to TRBJ1-5. TRBV21-1 is an annotated pseudogene. The CDR3 spans 18 residues. CDR3 bases: TGTGCCAGCAGCAAAGCCCAGAGTTTTCTTGGAGCCCATCAGCCCCAGCATTTT. Amino acid sequence: CASSKAQSFLGAHQPQHF.

The chain recombines TRBV7-2 with TRBJ2-3, with no clear D. Germline loops: CDR1 SGHTA, CDR2 FQGNSA. The germline V and J ends were trimmed by 1 base and 0 bases, with 11 bases remaining between them. The CDR3 sequence is 16 residues long. The CDR3 is CASSLDASVSTDTQYF. The CDR3 nucleotides are TGTGCCAGCAGCTTAGACGCCAGCGTTAGCACAGATACGCAGTATTTT.

CDR3 in amino acids: CASSDRMASGNTIYF. The CDR3 bases are TGTGCCAGCAGTGATCGGATGGCGAGCGGAAACACCATATATTTT. The genes are TRBV25-1 and TRBJ1-3, with D hard to call. Per the germline V gene, CDR1 is MGHDK and CDR2 is SYGVNS. The CDR3 sequence is 15 residues long. Trimming pared 3 bases from V and 4 bases from J, leaving 13 bases between.

This clone was picked up one time. A read error likely explains this, since a far larger clone differs by one base. The chain links TRBV7-9 to TRBJ2-7; TRBD2 agrees at 8 bases. This CDR3 region has 15 residues. Germline CDR1 reads SEHNR; CDR2 reads FQNEAQ (reference sequence). In nucleotides, the CDR3 is TGTGCCAGCAGCCCTAGCGGGTTGAGCTCCTACGAGCGGTACTTC. It yields the protein CASSPSGLSSYERYF. Combining the CDR3 with reference TRBV7-9 and TRBJ2-7 gives the whole variable domain DTGVSQNPRHKITKRGQNVTFRCDPISEHNRLYWYRQTLGQGPEFLTYFQNEAQLEKSRLLSDRFSAERPKGSFSTLEIQRTEQGDSAMYLCASSPSGLSSYERYFGPGTRLTVT.

Details on this clone: A read error may be the cause here, since a much bigger clone is one base away. The chain has TRBV2 and TRBJ2-1, with D possibly TRBD2 on 5 matching bases. CDR3 length equals 14 residues. V was cut by 9 bases and J by 9 bases, with 21 bases left in between. Germline CDR1 and CDR2: SNHLY and FYNNEI. CDR3 sequence (DNA): TGTGCCAGGCTCCGGGGAACACCAGGCGGTGAGCAGTTCTTC. The encoded protein is CARLRGTPGGEQFF.

The sample holds a few counts of this clone. This sequence joins TRBV4-3 and TRBJ1-6, with TRBD1 matching 8 bases. Per the germline V gene, CDR1 is LGHNA and CDR2 is YSLEER. V was pared by 4 bases and J by 8 bases, with 10 bases of the junction left unmatched. The CDR3 runs 16 residues. CDR3 region: CASSPYGQGIDSPLHF. The CDR3 DNA reads TGCGCCAGCAGCCCCTACGGACAGGGAATAGATTCACCCCTCCACTTT.

The sample holds many counts of this clone. The gene calls are TRBV28 and TRBJ2-7; D gene ambiguous. From germline, CDR1 is MDHEN and CDR2 SYDVKM. The V and J ends lost 11 bases and 2 bases respectively, with 13 bases between them. The length of the CDR3 is 12 residues. This CDR3 is CAFAVGPYEQYF. In nucleotides, the CDR3 is TGTGCCTTCGCGGTAGGGCCCTACGAGCAGTACTTC. Drawing the rest from reference TRBV28 and TRBJ2-7, the complete variable domain is DVKVTQSSRYLVKRTGEKVFLECVQDMDHENMFWYRQDPGLGLRLIYFSYDVKMKEKGDIPEGYSVSREKKERFSLILESASTNQTSMYLCAFAVGPYEQYFGPGTRLTVT.

This chain joins TRBV28 and TRBJ1-2; D not resolved. The V and J ends lost 4 bases and 3 bases respectively, with 15 bases between them. Germline CDR1 is MDHEN and CDR2 is SYDVKM. The length of the CDR3 is 15 residues. The CDR3 loop reads CASSSPFPVDYGYTF. For the CDR3, the DNA is TGTGCCAGCAGTTCCCCCTTCCCGGTGGACTATGGCTACACCTTC.

The rearrangement uses TRBV30 and TRBJ1-3, with TRBD1 matching 8 bases. Unmatched junction bases numbered 4, after V lost 3 bases and J lost 0 bases. The germline CDR1 and CDR2 sequences are GTSNPN and SVGIG (reference sequence). The CDR3 loop spans 15 amino acids. Written as DNA, the CDR3 is TGTGCCTGGAGCCCAGACAGGGGCTCTGGAAACACCATATATTTT. Residues: CAWSPDRGSGNTIYF.

This clone was recorded only once. The CDR3 DNA sequence: TGTGCCAGCAGCTCCAGGGAACGAGCCGGGGAGCTGTTTTTT. Residues: CASSSRERAGELFF. This chain uses TRBV7-7 with TRBJ2-2; tentative D call: TRBD1 (5 bases). Germline-derived CDR1 and CDR2 are SSHAT and FNYEAQ (reference sequence). V lost 4 bases and J lost 6, with 12 bases in between. The CDR3 spans 14 residues.

This clone was counted only a few times. J is TRBJ2-7 and V is TRBV6-5, with a weak D call TRBD1 (6 bases). Trimming stripped 10 bases from V and 2 bases from J, with 15 bases between. CDR3 size: 13 residues. CDR1 is MNHEY, CDR2 SVGAGI, per germline. The CDR3 spells CATFSGVPYEQYF. Here the CDR3 DNA reads TGTGCCACCTTCTCAGGGGTCCCCTACGAGCAGTACTTC.

The rearrangement joins TRBV27 to TRBJ2-1; 7 bases are a match to TRBD2. Germline V lookup: CDR1 MNHEY, CDR2 SMNVEV (reference sequence). The junction had 8 bases not matched to a gene; V was cut back by 6 bases and J by 0 bases. The CDR3 runs to 16 residues. The CDR3 region is CASSGRAGFSYNEQFF. For the CDR3, the DNA is TGTGCCAGCAGCGGAAGAGCGGGATTCTCCTACAATGAGCAGTTCTTC.

In the case of this clone: A much larger clonotype is one base distant, so this may be a read error. The V call is TRBV7-2, the J call TRBJ2-6; D gene uncertain. The CDR3 is 16 residues long. V dropped 5 bases and J dropped 0 bases, with 11 bases sitting between them. Germline CDR1 reads SGHTA; CDR2 reads FQGNSA. The CDR3 region has the DNA TGTGCCAGCAGCAAAAAAGGGATCTCTGGGGCCAACGTCCTGACTTTC. Translated, it gives CASSKKGISGANVLTF.

This clone was observed a single time. A much larger clone differs by one base, so this may be a read error. The chain links TRBV5-4 to TRBJ2-1; 7 bases match TRBD1. The CDR3 covers 14 residues. The V gene's germline CDR1 is SGHNT and CDR2 YYREEE (reference sequence). CDR3 coding DNA: TGTGCCAGCAGCTTAGGGGGCGCGTACAATGAGCCGTTCTTC. Translated: CASSLGGAYNEPFF.

This clone has only a few counts. The chain couples TRBV28 to TRBJ1-5, with a possible D match to TRBD1 (5 bases). Germline V lookup: CDR1 MDHEN, CDR2 SYDVKM. This CDR3 region has 14 residues. The ends were cut back, 5 bases at V and 5 bases at J, with 13 bases in the middle. The CDR3 region is CASSPSAGHQPQHF. The CDR3 region has the DNA TGTGCCAGCAGTCCCTCGGCGGGGCATCAGCCCCAGCATTTT.

This clone was detected many times. The chain couples TRBV11-3 to TRBJ2-5; D uncertain. There are 13 residues in the CDR3. The V gene lost 2 bases and the J gene lost 4 bases, with 8 bases spanning the gap. Germline V gives CDR1 SGHNT, CDR2 YENEEA. The CDR3 here is CASSLYSGETQYF. For the CDR3, the DNA is TGTGCCAGCAGCTTATATAGTGGAGAGACCCAGTACTTC.

The rearrangement uses TRBV7-9 and TRBJ2-1; TRBD2 aligns across 14 bases. The length of the CDR3 is 19 residues. Per the germline V gene, CDR1 is SEHNR and CDR2 is FQNEAQ (reference sequence). CDR3 DNA sequence: TGTGCTTCAACTAACCGACTAGCGGGAGGGCCGGGGTCCTACAATGAGCAGTTCTTC. This codes for CASTNRLAGGPGSYNEQFF. Drawing the rest from reference TRBV7-9 and TRBJ2-1, the complete variable domain is DTGVSQNPRHKITKRGQNVTFRCDPISEHNRLYWYRQTLGQGPEFLTYFQNEAQLEKSRLLSDRFSAERPKGSFSTLEIQRTEQGDSAMYLCASTNRLAGGPGSYNEQFFGPGTRLTVL.

The rearrangement links TRBV7-9 to TRBJ2-5; D not certain. The CDR3 runs to 14 residues. The ends were cut back, 4 bases at V and 1 base at J, with 10 bases in the middle. Germline CDR1 SEHNR, CDR2 FQNEAQ (reference sequence). This CDR3 reads CASSSLRPQETQYF. The CDR3 coding sequence is TGTGCCAGCAGCTCTTTGCGGCCCCAAGAGACCCAGTACTTC.